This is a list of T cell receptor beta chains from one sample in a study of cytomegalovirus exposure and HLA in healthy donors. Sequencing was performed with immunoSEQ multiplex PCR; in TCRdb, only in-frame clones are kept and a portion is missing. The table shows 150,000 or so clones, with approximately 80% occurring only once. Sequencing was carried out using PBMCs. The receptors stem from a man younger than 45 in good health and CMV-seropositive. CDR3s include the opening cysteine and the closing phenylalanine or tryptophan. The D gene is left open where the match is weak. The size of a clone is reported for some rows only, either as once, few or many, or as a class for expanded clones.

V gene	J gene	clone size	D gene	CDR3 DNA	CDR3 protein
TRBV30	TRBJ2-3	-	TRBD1	TGTGCCTGGAGTGGGGATGAGGGGGCAAGCACAGATACGCAGTATTTT	CAWSGDEGASTDTQYF
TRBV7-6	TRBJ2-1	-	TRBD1	TGTGCCAGCAGTCGCCATTACAGGGGAAACTTTTACAATGAGCAGTTCTTC	CASSRHYRGNFYNEQFF
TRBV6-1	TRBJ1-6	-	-	TGTGCCAGCAGTAACACAGGGACCTTGCATTCACCCCTCCACTTT	CASSNTGTLHSPLHF
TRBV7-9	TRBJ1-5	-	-	TGTGCCAGCAGCTCCTCCTACGGGTCCCCAGAGCATTTT	CASSSSYGSPEHF
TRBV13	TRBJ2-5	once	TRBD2	TGTGCCAGCAGCTTATGGAGACTAGCCCAAGAGACCCAGTACTTC	CASSLWRLAQETQYF
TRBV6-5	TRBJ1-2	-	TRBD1	TGTGCCAGCAGTTCCGGACAGGCAATTTATGGCTACACCTTC	CASSSGQAIYGYTF
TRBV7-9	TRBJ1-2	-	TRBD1	TGTTCCAGCAGCTTTCCGGGGACAGGGAGGTTTCTGGGAGGCTACACCTTC	CSSSFPGTGRFLGGYTF
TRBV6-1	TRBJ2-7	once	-	TGTGCCAGCAGTGAGACCAGGGGATCAAGCGAGCAGTACTTC	CASSETRGSSEQYF
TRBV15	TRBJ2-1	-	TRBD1	TGTGCCACCAGCAGAGGGGACAGGCGCAATGAGCAGTTCTTC	CATSRGDRRNEQFF
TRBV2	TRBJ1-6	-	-	TGTGCCAGCAGGGGTACAGGGAACCTCTATAATTCACCCCTCCACTTT	CASRGTGNLYNSPLHF
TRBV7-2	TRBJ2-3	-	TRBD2	TGTGCCAGCAGCTCCTTCGGACTAGCGGCTGGGGATACGCAGTATTTT	CASSSFGLAAGDTQYF
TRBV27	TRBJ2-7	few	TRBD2	TGTGCCAGCAGTTTCTCTGGGCTAGCGGGAGGTGAGCAGTACTTC	CASSFSGLAGGEQYF
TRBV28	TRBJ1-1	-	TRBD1	TGTGCCAGCAGGAACAGGGGGGCGAACACTGAAGCTTTCTTT	CASRNRGANTEAFF
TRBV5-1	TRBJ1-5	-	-	TGCGCCAGCAGCTGGGGGCCGGTAAACAATCAGCCCCAGCATTTT	CASSWGPVNNQPQHF
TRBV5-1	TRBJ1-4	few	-	TGCGCCAGCAGCCTTTTTCCGATAGGAGCAACTAATGAAAAACTGTTTTTT	CASSLFPIGATNEKLFF
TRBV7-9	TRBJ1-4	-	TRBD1	TGTGCCAGCAGCACCGGGACAGGAAATGAAAAACTGTTTTTT	CASSTGTGNEKLFF